This T cell receptor beta chain was found in a study of tumor and adjacent non-tumor tissue in lung cancer (dated by TCRdb to the late 2010s). Regarding the research as a whole: The cohort included some twelve adenocarcinoma, 2 squamous cell carcinoma and 1 small cell lung cancer patients. The study compared bulk TCRbeta repertoires from lung tumor tissue and matched distant non-tumor lung tissue of about 15 lung cancer patients. For each patient, one tumor sample and one normal lung sample were taken, giving about 31 paired specimens that underwent TCRbeta CDR3 sequencing. Sequencing generated a total of approximately 130,000,000 productive TCRbeta reads, averaging around 4 million reads per sample. The approximately 15 enrolled patients, of whom 10 were men and 5 were women, were aged roughly 31 to 80 years and were diagnosed with TNM stage I to III disease.

On this clonotype itself: Its antigen remains unidentified. This may stem from a read error, because a much larger clone lies one nucleotide away.

RNA was isolated from bulk unsorted tissue, and RNA quality was assessed with a NanoDrop ND-1000 and an Agilent 2100. Normal lung samples were distant non-tumor tissue taken more than 3 cm from the tumor edge. Newly diagnosed lung cancer patients without prior chemotherapy who had been admitted for thoracic surgery in China between August and November 2014 were enrolled as donors. Anyone who had undergone radiotherapy or chemotherapy before, or who had another cancer at the same time, was left out of the study. Pieces of surgical tissue measuring about 1-2.2 cm3 were kept in RNAlater solution and stored at -80 degrees C until use. The cysteine opens and the phenylalanine closes a CDR3 of 16 amino acids. This entry keeps only the CDR3 DNA: 48 bases, framed from base 1. The germline V gene (reference sequence) yields DFQATT for CDR1 and SNEGSKA for CDR2. Library creation used multiplex PCR. The sequencer listed for this sample is Illumina HiSeq 2500. TCRbeta libraries were constructed through three rounds of nested PCR with primers (Table S4) according to protocols adapted from ARM-PCR. Before sequencing, PCR products in the 200-500 bp range were cut out of the gel and cleaned up using the QIAquick gel extraction kit. Under the source paper's analysis protocol: Trimmomatic was used to clean the reads, FLASH was used to merge the reads into complete CDR3 sequences, and MiTCR was used to assign the reads to V(D)J germline segments. Clonal diversity was calculated as the inverse Simpson's index using VDJtools. In-frame sequences without a premature stop codon were defined as productive reads. TCRdb handled the public reads itself, with Q25 trimming in fastp and clone calling in MiXCR, and kept productive beta chains. Records with the same CDR3 protein are collapsed into one entry carrying the most frequent genes and DNA. Clone size and V and J calls follow TCRdb, not the original study. Recorded for this sample are about 110,000 distinct CDR3 sequences; 50% to 70% of them occurred a single time. Under 20% of the sample lies in the top ten.

The paper as a whole reports these results and caveats: TCR diversity was significantly higher in younger patients, and higher tumor TCR diversity was associated with shorter overall and disease-free survival. Peripheral blood was not sequenced, so blood TCRbeta repertoires in these lung cancer patients were not examined. TCR diversity (inverse Simpson) was significantly higher in tumor than in normal lung tissue (approximately 400 vs 170, P = 0.0075, Mann-Whitney U test). Only around 15 patients were included in the cohort, and the need for larger samples and more detailed clinical data was noted by the authors. The top 100 clones made up a significantly larger cumulative share of the repertoire in normal lung than in tumor tissue. Neither the sequencing platform nor unique molecular identifiers are mentioned in the methods.

The TCR was taken from a man in his 60s with non-small cell lung cancer. The sequence joins TRBV20-1 to TRBJ1-2; perhaps TRBD1 is the D gene, with 5 bases matching. Sequencing used distant non-tumor lung tissue. The sequenced DNA is TGCAATGCTAGAGAGAGGGGTAGGGGACCGGTCTATGGCTACACCTTC. Translated, this gives CNARERGRGPVYGYTF.